This T cell receptor (beta chain) was identified in a study of identical twins. Each CDR3 protein is one row after TCRdb ran MiXCR on the 5' RACE reads. The sample carries approximately 210,000 distinct CDR3 sequences, around 15% recorded once. The V and J ends lost 6 bases and 4 bases, in that order; junction bases with no gene match: 10. The CDR3 is 16 amino acids. CDR1 is MNHEY and CDR2 is SVGAGI in the germline V gene. These data are also associated with another study on T cells expressing NK-cell markers. From that paper: More than five donors had dominant NKG2C+ clonotypes that comprised about 1.0-7.5% of their CD8+ T cells.

The genes are TRBV6-5 and TRBJ2-1; 9 nucleotides agree with TRBD2. This clonotype was obtained from a woman under 30 in good health. The specimen sequenced was CD8+ T cells sorted from blood. The CDR3, as DNA: TGTGCCAGCAGCTCATCGACTAGCGGCCGGTACAATGAGCAGTTCTTC. Translated, it gives CASSSSTSGRYNEQFF.